This T cell receptor beta chain was identified during a study of T cells in pancreatic ductal adenocarcinoma. Data came from immunoSEQ multiplex PCR; TCRdb stores just in-frame clones and leaves some out. The table has about 98,000 clones, roughly 96% seen once; the top ten hold roughly 3.1%. In the case of this clone: The antigen remains unidentified.

Study results and limitations: No significant tumor-blood clonality difference; means were about 0.12 and 0.073. Enrichment of CD45RO+ effector over naive T cells in tumors may bias clonality. The resected cohort was biased toward the minority with early-stage disease. Compared with tumor, blood showed more total productive templates and around 8-fold more clonotypes.

The selected patients with pancreatic ductal adenocarcinoma had surgery but no neoadjuvant therapy. The clonotype comes from a human donor with pancreatic ductal adenocarcinoma. Sequencing was carried out using PBMCs.

CDR3 in DNA: TGTGCCAGCAGGCCCGGGACAGGAATTACTGAAGCTTTCTTT. As protein: CASRPGTGITEAFF. The V gene is TRBV28, the J gene TRBJ1-1; 8 nucleotides line up with TRBD1. The junction had 8 bases not matched to a gene; V was cut back by 6 bases and J by 5 bases. The germline V gene has CDR1 MDHEN and CDR2 SYDVKM. There are 14 residues in the CDR3.